These 9 T cell receptor beta chains were all obtained from the same sample, sequenced in a study of blood T cell repertoires in COVID-19. Using immunoSEQ multiplex PCR, the repertoire was profiled, and TCRdb retains in-frame clones only, with some absent. The sample has about 150,000 clones; around 84% are singletons. Sequencing input: peripheral blood. The receptor source for this set is an elderly man with acute or convalescent COVID-19.

The J gene is TRBJ1-6, the V gene TRBV27; D is perhaps TRBD1 (6 bases). Germline lookup yields CDR1 MNHEY and CDR2 SMNVEV (reference sequence). This CDR3 contains 14 residues. Trimming took off 7 bases at V and 7 bases at J, with 14 bases between the two ends. The CDR3, as DNA: TGTGCCAGCAAGGTTCAGGGGTGGAATTCACCCCTCCACTTT. It specifies CASKVQGWNSPLHF.

The genes are TRBV7-8 and TRBJ1-2, with D hard to call. The CDR3 has 15 amino acids. Trimming took 3 bases from V and 4 from J, leaving 15 bases between them. Germline V CDR1 and CDR2: SGHVS, FQNEAQ. The CDR3 protein is CASSLGPQKLYGYTF. The CDR3 DNA sequence: TGTGCCAGCAGCTTGGGCCCACAGAAGCTCTATGGCTACACCTTC.

The chain employs TRBV5-1 and TRBJ1-1; D is possibly TRBD1 (5 bases). V dropped 3 bases and J dropped 3 bases, with 15 bases sitting between them. CDR3 size: 15 residues. Germline V gene lookup returns CDR1 SGHRS and CDR2 YFSETQ. CDR3 protein: CASSYVGGSDTEAFF. For the CDR3, the DNA is TGCGCCAGCAGCTACGTTGGGGGGTCGGACACTGAAGCTTTCTTT.

The rearrangement joins TRBV10-2 to TRBJ1-4; no definite D call. This CDR3 is built from 13 residues. Trimming pared 9 bases from V and 0 bases from J, leaving 8 bases between. CDR1 and CDR2 (germline): WSHSY, SAAADI. The CDR3 region is CASTATTNEKLFF. The CDR3 region has the DNA TGCGCCAGTACAGCTACAACTAATGAAAAACTGTTTTTT.

The rearrangement uses TRBV7-2 and TRBJ2-5, with TRBD1 matching over 8 bases. V shed 1 base, J shed 1 base, and the junction held 8 bases outside the gene matches. From germline, CDR1 is SGHTA and CDR2 FQGNSA. This CDR3 spans 17 amino acids. CDR3 sequence: CASSLGVTGGTQETQYF. DNA for the CDR3: TGTGCCAGCAGCTTAGGGGTTACAGGGGGGACCCAAGAGACCCAGTACTTC.

V and J are TRBV13 and TRBJ1-3, with 9 bases that match TRBD1. CDR1 is PRHDT, CDR2 FYEKMQ, per germline (reference sequence). V lost 5 bases and J lost 3; bases outside the gene matches: 5. This CDR3 is built from 15 residues. CDR3 coding DNA: TGTGCCAGCAGCCAGGGGACAGGGAGTGGAAACACCATATATTTT. It specifies CASSQGTGSGNTIYF.

This chain uses TRBV28 with TRBJ1-1; D is ambiguous. The CDR3 is made up of 15 amino acids. Between the trimmed V and J ends, which lost 1 base and 4 bases, there was a span of 13 bases. Germline assignment: CDR1 MDHEN and CDR2 SYDVKM. The CDR3 loop reads CASSLSPGMVTEAFF. DNA of the CDR3: TGTGCCAGCAGTTTATCGCCGGGGATGGTCACTGAAGCTTTCTTT. Full variable domain (rest looked up from reference TRBV28 and TRBJ1-1): DVKVTQSSRYLVKRTGEKVFLECVQDMDHENMFWYRQDPGLGLRLIYFSYDVKMKEKGDIPEGYSVSREKKERFSLILESASTNQTSMYLCASSLSPGMVTEAFFGQGTRLTVV.

J is TRBJ1-2 and V is TRBV5-4; D unresolved. The CDR3 extends over 14 amino acids. Germline values: CDR1 SGHNT, CDR2 YYREEE (reference sequence). The V end was cut by 0 bases, the J end by 6 bases, with 12 bases between. For the CDR3, the DNA is TGTGCCAGCAGCTTGGGGGTCACCGGGGATGGCTACACCTTC. It yields the protein CASSLGVTGDGYTF.

The chain combines TRBV19 with TRBJ1-2; no definite D call. In germline, CDR1 is LNHDA, CDR2 SQIVND (reference sequence). V was clipped by 2 bases and J by 6 bases, with 10 bases between them. This CDR3 has 13 residues. The CDR3 DNA reads TGTGCCAGTAGTATACGAGGGAGACATGGCTACACCTTC. This encodes CASSIRGRHGYTF.